Only one count was recorded for the clone carrying this T cell receptor beta chain. The antigen is not known. Every patient experienced relapse after autologous stem cell transplantation, and brentuximab vedotin exposure varied. Best overall response was complete response, partial response or progressive disease in these relapsed/refractory classical Hodgkin lymphoma patients. Measured with immunoSEQ multiplex PCR; TCRdb has only the in-frame clones, and not every one. The sample has almost 100,000 clones, 80% to 95% seen once. The record originates from a study of PD-1 blockade in classical Hodgkin lymphoma. In germline, CDR1 is SQVTM, CDR2 ANQGSEA. CDR3 size: 10 residues. Trimming removed 8 bases at V and 8 bases at J, with 12 bases between. Study observations and caveats: Among the patients, those starting nivolumab under 1 year after ASCT were excluded. Those achieving complete response showed baseline diversity like newly diagnosed patients. Unlike CD8+ TCR diversity, which did not rise significantly by C4D1, CD4+ TCR diversity did.

This receptor was taken from a human donor with classical Hodgkin lymphoma. Sequencing was performed on peripheral blood mononuclear cells (PBMCs), taken at baseline. The J gene is TRBJ1-1, the V gene TRBV29-1; D not resolved. The CDR3 DNA sequence: TGCAGCACAGTGGAGGGCGAAGCTTTCTTT. Protein: CSTVEGEAFF.